The 31 T cell receptor beta chains in this list originate from one sample, sequenced in a study of CD8 T cells in Susac syndrome. RNA in amounts of roughly 0.5 to 1 ug was reverse transcribed with random hexamers. Using its own MiXCR run on the immunoSEQ multiplex PCR reads, TCRdb lists one record per CDR3 protein. This table has some 300,000 distinct CDR3 sequences, about nine tenths appearing once. Sequencing was carried out using CD8+ T cells from PBMCs. Receptors originate from a human donor with multiple sclerosis.

The chain has TRBV29-1 and TRBJ1-1; unclear D gene. Trimming pared 0 bases from V and 0 bases from J, leaving 14 bases between. The CDR3 loop spans 16 amino acids. CDR1 and CDR2 from the germline V gene are SQVTM and ANQGSEA. In nucleotides, the CDR3 is TGCAGCGTTGAAGATCATGGGGTACAGTTGAACACTGAAGCTTTCTTT. Translated: CSVEDHGVQLNTEAFF.

The chain carries TRBV6-2 or TRBV6-3 and TRBJ1-1; TRBD1 matches 7 bases. CDR3 length: 15 residues. CDR1 MNHEY and CDR2 SVGEGT come from the germline V gene. After removal of 4 bases from V and 5 bases from J, the junction contained 10 bases not matched to a gene. The CDR3 region is CASSFGQAGRTEAFF. The CDR3 DNA reads as TGTGCCAGCAGTTTTGGACAGGCAGGGAGGACTGAAGCTTTCTTT.

The chain is built from TRBV2 and TRBJ2-5, with D unresolved. Germline CDR1 and CDR2: SNHLY and FYNNEI. This CDR3 is built from 14 residues. With 1 base removed from V and 5 bases from J, the gap between germline ends came to 11 bases. The CDR3 here is CASSEEGRFETQYF. The CDR3, as DNA: TGTGCCAGCAGTGAAGAAGGGCGGTTCGAGACCCAGTACTTC.

The chain employs TRBV5-6 and TRBJ2-7; the D is unclear. CDR1 and CDR2 (germline): SGHDT, YYEEEE. Trimming removed 6 bases at V and 0 bases at J, with 16 bases between. CDR3 length: 15 residues. In DNA, the CDR3 is TGTGCCAGCACCCCTGGGCCGGCCAGCTCCTACGAGCAGTACTTC. The encoded protein is CASTPGPASSYEQYF.

The gene calls are TRBV5-1 and TRBJ2-1, with 7 bases matching TRBD1. V shed 4 bases, J shed 6 bases, and the junction held 10 bases outside the gene matches. The CDR3 sequence is 15 residues long. Germline V lookup: CDR1 SGHRS, CDR2 YFSETQ. The CDR3, as DNA: TGCGCCAGCAGCCCGCTTCCGGGACAGACCAATGAGCAGTTCTTC. Amino acids: CASSPLPGQTNEQFF. Based on the CDR3 plus reference TRBV5-1 and TRBJ2-1, the full variable domain is KAGVTQTPRYLIKTRGQQVTLSCSPISGHRSVSWYQQTPGQGLQFLFEYFSETQRNKGNFPGRFSGRQFSNSRSEMNVSTLELGDSALYLCASSPLPGQTNEQFFGPGTRLTVL.

V and J are TRBV15 and TRBJ1-2; the D is unclear. The germline gives CDR1 LNHNV, CDR2 YYDKDF (reference sequence). V lost 3 bases and J lost 2, with 10 bases in between. The CDR3 has 14 amino acids. The CDR3 loop is CATSSAGENYGYTF. The DNA of the CDR3 is TGTGCCACCAGCAGCGCTGGGGAGAACTATGGCTACACCTTC. Full variable domain (missing parts from reference TRBV15 and TRBJ1-2): DAMVIQNPRYQVTQFGKPVTLSCSQTLNHNVMYWYQQKSSQAPKLLFHYYDKDFNNEADTPDNFQSRRPNTSFCFLDIRSPGLGDTAMYLCATSSAGENYGYTFGSGTRLTVV.

This clonotype has a single count. V usage is TRBV2 and J usage is TRBJ2-1; D unclear. The V and J ends lost 8 bases and 6 bases respectively, with 17 bases between them. The CDR3 covers 14 residues. Germline V gene data show CDR1 as SNHLY and CDR2 as FYNNEI. The CDR3 DNA reads as TGTGCCAGCCCGCCAGCCCACGTCAGCAATGAGCAGTTCTTC. Its protein is CASPPAHVSNEQFF.

CDR3 amino acids: CSFEGLAGLTDTQYF. The CDR3 DNA follows: TGCAGCTTCGAGGGGCTAGCGGGGCTCACAGATACGCAGTATTTT. The chain employs TRBV29-1 and TRBJ2-3; 9 bases line up with TRBD2. The V and J ends lost 8 bases and 2 bases, in that order; junction bases with no gene match: 11. The CDR3 length is 15 residues. From germline, CDR1 is SQVTM and CDR2 ANQGSEA.

The chain is built from TRBV28 and TRBJ2-2; D remains unclear. The CDR3 has 15 amino acids. Trimming took 5 bases from V and 2 from J, leaving 12 bases between them. Per germline, CDR1 MDHEN and CDR2 SYDVKM. The CDR3 bases are TGTGCCAGCAGTGCCGCTACTCTTAACACCGGGGAGCTGTTTTTT. It specifies CASSAATLNTGELFF.

This chain joins TRBV7-3 and TRBJ2-1, with TRBD2 matching 7 bases. With V trimmed by 6 bases and J by 1 base, 3 bases remained unmatched. The germline V gene has CDR1 SGHTA and CDR2 FQGTGA. This CDR3 region has 14 residues. CDR3 loop: CASSYGGSYNEQFF. The CDR3 nucleotides are TGTGCCAGCAGTTACGGGGGGTCCTACAATGAGCAGTTCTTC.

The chain links TRBV7-6 to TRBJ2-1; D might be TRBD2 (7 bases). V was clipped by 4 bases and J by 6 bases, with 19 bases between them. CDR1 is SGHVS, CDR2 FNYEAQ, per germline. CDR3 size: 16 residues. The CDR3 coding sequence is TGTGCCAGCAGCTATACCTGGGGGGGGCTGAGCAATGAGCAGTTCTTC. Residues: CASSYTWGGLSNEQFF.

The CDR3 region has the DNA TGTGCCAGCAGCTTAGTCAGAGGCTCGCCTGGAAACACCATATATTTT. Its protein product is CASSLVRGSPGNTIYF. The rearrangement links TRBV11-2 to TRBJ1-3; D call uncertain. The CDR3 is 16 amino acids. The germline V and J ends were trimmed by 1 base and 2 bases, with 12 bases remaining between them. Per the germline V gene, CDR1 is SGHAT and CDR2 is FQNNGV. Full variable domain (missing parts from reference TRBV11-2 and TRBJ1-3): EAGVAQSPRYKIIEKRQSVAFWCNPISGHATLYWYQQILGQGPKLLIQFQNNGVVDDSQLPKDRFSAERLKGVDSTLKIQPAKLEDSAVYLCASSLVRGSPGNTIYFGEGSWLTVV.

The chain is built from TRBV6-6 and TRBJ1-2; no firm D call. Germline V lookup: CDR1 MNHNY, CDR2 SVGAGI (reference sequence). There are 16 residues in the CDR3. Between the trimmed V and J ends, which lost 8 bases and 2 bases, there was a span of 21 bases. The CDR3 loop is CASGSWAPRINYGYTF. In nucleotides, the CDR3 is TGTGCCAGCGGAAGCTGGGCCCCAAGGATAAACTATGGCTACACCTTC.

This chain connects TRBV4-3 to TRBJ2-1, with 8 bases aligning to TRBD2. Germline values: CDR1 LGHNA, CDR2 YSLEER. V shed 0 bases, J shed 4 bases, and the junction held 5 bases outside the gene matches. The CDR3 runs 16 residues. CDR3 in amino acids: CASSQEVGGGYNEQFF. The CDR3 nucleotides are TGCGCCAGCAGCCAAGAGGTTGGCGGGGGGTACAATGAGCAGTTCTTC.

The chain employs TRBV6-5 and TRBJ2-5, with 9 positions matching TRBD1. Germline lookup yields CDR1 MNHEY and CDR2 SVGAGI. This CDR3 contains 16 residues. With V trimmed by 7 bases and J by 2 bases, 11 bases remained unmatched. The CDR3: CASTNSIGQGQETQYF. The CDR3 nucleotides are TGTGCCAGCACTAACTCGATAGGACAGGGGCAAGAGACCCAGTACTTC.

This sequence joins TRBV28 and TRBJ1-4; D unclear. The germline V gene encodes CDR1 MDHEN and CDR2 SYDVKM. This CDR3 spans 11 amino acids. Between the trimmed V and J ends, which lost 7 bases and 7 bases, there was a span of 7 bases. The CDR3 nucleotides read TGTGCCAGCACCGGTGGTGAAAAACTGTTTTTT. Its translation: CASTGGEKLFF.

J is TRBJ1-5 and V is TRBV6-1, with TRBD1 as a possible D gene (6 bases). In germline, CDR1 is MNHNS, CDR2 SASEGT. The CDR3 runs to 16 residues. Deletions cut 4 bases from V and 7 bases from J, with 20 bases between. The CDR3 region is CASSGVQGGRKQPQHF. The CDR3 nucleotides are TGTGCCAGCAGTGGAGTACAGGGAGGAAGGAAACAGCCCCAGCATTTT.

V gene TRBV7-9 combines with J gene TRBJ2-3; TRBD2 is a possible D gene (6 bases). The CDR3 is made up of 16 amino acids. The V and J ends lost 5 bases and 1 base respectively, with 16 bases between them. From germline, CDR1 is SEHNR and CDR2 FQNEAQ (reference sequence). The CDR3 sequence is CASSLLSPGGTDTQYF. CDR3 DNA: TGTGCCAGCAGCCTTCTATCTCCGGGGGGCACAGATACGCAGTATTTT.

The chain recombines TRBV27 with TRBJ2-3; no definite D call. The CDR3 sequence is 12 residues long. V lost 7 bases to trimming and J lost 4 bases, with 9 bases between them. The germline V gene has CDR1 MNHEY and CDR2 SMNVEV (reference sequence). The CDR3, as DNA: TGTGCCAGCACCACTGAGGCAGATACGCAGTATTTT. Residues: CASTTEADTQYF.

V and J are TRBV29-1 and TRBJ1-1; D is uncertain. This CDR3 is 14 amino acids long. Between the trimmed V and J ends, which lost 2 bases and 4 bases, there was a span of 14 bases. Germline V gene lookup returns CDR1 SQVTM and CDR2 ANQGSEA. As DNA, the CDR3 is TGCAGCGTTGAAAACAGCACCCCCGGCACTGAAGCTTTCTTT. This codes for CSVENSTPGTEAFF.

This chain connects TRBV4-2 to TRBJ2-7; TRBD2 agrees at 8 bases. This CDR3 is 18 amino acids long. With V trimmed by 1 base and J by 0 bases, 11 bases remained unmatched. CDR1 and CDR2 from the germline V gene are LGHNA and YNFKEQ. The CDR3 DNA reads as TGTGCCAGCAGCCAAGTTATATTGACTAGCGTGAGCTCCTACGAGCAGTACTTC. This sequence encodes CASSQVILTSVSSYEQYF.

V usage is TRBV3-1 and J usage is TRBJ2-1; TRBD1 matches 9 bases. The CDR3 is 19 residues long. V gave up 2 bases and J gave up 3 bases; unmatched junction bases: 14. The germline V gene has CDR1 LGHDT and CDR2 YNNKEL (reference sequence). In DNA form, the CDR3 reads TGTGCCAGCAGCCAAACCCACTTGGATGGGACAGGGTTCTACAATGAGCAGTTCTTC. It specifies CASSQTHLDGTGFYNEQFF.

The rearrangement uses TRBV4-3 and TRBJ2-7; 8 bases line up with TRBD2. V was clipped by 1 base and J by 3 bases; unmatched bases: 20. The CDR3 sequence is 20 residues long. The germline CDR1 and CDR2 sequences are LGHNA and YSLEER. The CDR3 sequence: CASSQAWGPSGHPKNYEQYF. The CDR3 nucleotides are TGCGCCAGCAGCCAAGCGTGGGGGCCTAGCGGGCACCCGAAGAACTACGAGCAGTACTTC.

This clonotype has a single count. The chain employs TRBV9 and TRBJ2-1; D not resolved. The CDR3 totals 16 residues. The V end was cut by 0 bases, the J end by 9 bases, with 19 bases between. Germline V gene lookup returns CDR1 SGDLS and CDR2 YYNGEE. For the CDR3, the DNA is TGTGCCAGCAGCGTAGGTCACTCCCCGCCCTTAAGTGAGCAGTTCTTC. Translation gives CASSVGHSPPLSEQFF. Complete variable domain (other parts from reference TRBV9 and TRBJ2-1): DSGVTQTPKHLITATGQRVTLRCSPRSGDLSVYWYQQSLDQGLQFLIQYYNGEERAKGNILERFSAQQFPDLHSELNLSSLELGDSALYFCASSVGHSPPLSEQFFGPGTRLTVL.

The rearrangement joins TRBV4-3 to TRBJ1-5; TRBD1 is a possible D gene (6 bases). Germline values: CDR1 LGHNA, CDR2 YSLEER. Trimming cost V 0 bases and J 6 bases, with 12 bases left between them. The CDR3 sequence is 15 residues long. CDR3 coding DNA: TGCGCCAGCAGCCAAGACAGGGGACTGGGTCAGCCCCAGCATTTT. Amino acid sequence: CASSQDRGLGQPQHF.

J is TRBJ2-5 and V is TRBV7-9; D is ambiguous. Germline V gene lookup returns CDR1 SEHNR and CDR2 FQNEAQ (reference sequence). The CDR3 spans 11 residues. Trimming cost V 8 bases and J 5 bases, with 9 bases left between them. The CDR3 DNA sequence: TGTGCCAGCTCCGGGTTTGAGACCCAGTACTTC. It is translated as CASSGFETQYF. Full variable domain (missing parts from reference TRBV7-9 and TRBJ2-5): DTGVSQNPRHKITKRGQNVTFRCDPISEHNRLYWYRQTLGQGPEFLTYFQNEAQLEKSRLLSDRFSAERPKGSFSTLEIQRTEQGDSAMYLCASSGFETQYFGPGTRLLVL.

This sequence joins TRBV12-5 and TRBJ1-2; 9 positions match TRBD1. V lost 6 bases to trimming and J lost 2 bases; unmatched junction nucleotides: 7. CDR1 is LGHNT, CDR2 FRNRAP, per germline. CDR3 length equals 15 residues. CDR3 DNA: TGTGCTAGTGGCACGGGACAGGGTTTCAACTATGGCTACACCTTC. Translated: CASGTGQGFNYGYTF.

The chain links TRBV7-8 to TRBJ2-5, with 8 bases fitting TRBD2. Germline assignment: CDR1 SGHVS and CDR2 FQNEAQ. Unmatched junction bases numbered 4, after V lost 3 bases and J lost 4 bases. This CDR3 contains 14 residues. CDR3 sequence (DNA): TGTGCCAGCAGCTTTTTGACTAGCGTAGAGACCCAGTACTTC. Its translation is CASSFLTSVETQYF.

The rearrangement links TRBV28 to TRBJ2-7; D is possibly TRBD2 (6 bases). V was cut by 4 bases and J by 12 bases, with 19 bases left in between. Per germline, CDR1 MDHEN and CDR2 SYDVKM. The CDR3 loop spans 13 amino acids. The chain's CDR3 is CASSYRSGGVPYF. DNA of the CDR3: TGTGCCAGCAGTTATCGGTCCGGGGGAGTGCCGTACTTC.

V gene TRBV7-3 combines with J gene TRBJ2-7; D perhaps matches TRBD2 (5 bases). Germline V lookup: CDR1 SGHTA, CDR2 FQGTGA. V was clipped by 5 bases and J by 7 bases, with 21 bases between them. This CDR3 contains 15 residues. The CDR3 region is CASSPGLAPNGEQYF. CDR3 DNA sequence: TGTGCCAGCAGCCCCGGGCTAGCTCCCAACGGGGAGCAGTACTTC.

The chain joins TRBV12-3 or TRBV12-4 to TRBJ1-2; no reliable D call. Trimming cost V 1 base and J 3 bases, with 9 bases left between them. The CDR3 sequence is 14 residues long. DNA of the CDR3: TGTGCCAGCAGTTTAGACGGCGCCTACTATGGCTACACCTTC. Protein product: CASSLDGAYYGYTF.